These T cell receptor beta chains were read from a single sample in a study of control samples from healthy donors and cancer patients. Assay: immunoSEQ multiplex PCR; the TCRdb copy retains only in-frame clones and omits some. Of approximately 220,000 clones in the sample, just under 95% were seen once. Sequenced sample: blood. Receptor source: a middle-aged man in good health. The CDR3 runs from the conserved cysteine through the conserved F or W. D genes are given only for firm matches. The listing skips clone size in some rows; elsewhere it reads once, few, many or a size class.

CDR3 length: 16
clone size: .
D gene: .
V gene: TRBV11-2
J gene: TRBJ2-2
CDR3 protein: CASSLVAGIHTGELFF
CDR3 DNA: TGTGCCAGCAGCTTAGTGGCGGGGATACACACCGGGGAGCTGTTTTTT

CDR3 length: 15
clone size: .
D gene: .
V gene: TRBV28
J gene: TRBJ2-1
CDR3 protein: CASTGPPKPFNEQFF
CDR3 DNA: TGTGCCAGCACCGGGCCCCCCAAGCCCTTCAATGAGCAGTTCTTC

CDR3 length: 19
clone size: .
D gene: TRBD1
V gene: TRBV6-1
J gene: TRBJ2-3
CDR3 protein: CASSEQLGTALTSTDTQYF
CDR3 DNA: TGTGCCAGCAGTGAACAGCTAGGGACAGCCTTGACTAGCACAGATACGCAGTATTTT

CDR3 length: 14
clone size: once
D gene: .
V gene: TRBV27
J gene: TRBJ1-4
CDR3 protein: CASSLQGTNEKLFF
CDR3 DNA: TGTGCCAGCAGCCTACAGGGAACGAATGAAAAACTGTTTTTT

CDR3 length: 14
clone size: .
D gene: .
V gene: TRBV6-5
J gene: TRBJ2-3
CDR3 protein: CASCLTEPTDTQYF
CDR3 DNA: TGTGCCAGCTGTTTGACGGAACCCACAGATACGCAGTATTTT

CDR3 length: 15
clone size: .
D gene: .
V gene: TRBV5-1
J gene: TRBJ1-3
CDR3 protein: CASSPGLIIGNTIYF
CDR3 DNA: TGCGCCAGCAGCCCCGGCTTGATAATTGGTAACACCATATATTTT

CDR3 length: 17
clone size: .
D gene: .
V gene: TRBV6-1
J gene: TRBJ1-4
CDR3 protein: CASSGWNRDGGVEKLFF
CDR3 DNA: TGTGCCAGCAGTGGGTGGAACCGGGACGGGGGTGTTGAAAAACTGTTTTTT

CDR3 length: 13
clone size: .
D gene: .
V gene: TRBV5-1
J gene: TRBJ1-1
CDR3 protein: CASSFQDDTEAFF
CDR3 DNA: TGCGCCAGCAGCTTTCAAGACGACACTGAAGCTTTCTTT

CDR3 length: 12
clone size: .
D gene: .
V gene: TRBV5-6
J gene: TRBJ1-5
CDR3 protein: CASSQGNQPQHF
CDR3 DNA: TGTGCCAGCAGCCAGGGGAATCAGCCCCAGCATTTT

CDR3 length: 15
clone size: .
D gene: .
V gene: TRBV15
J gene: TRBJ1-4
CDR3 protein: CATSRDAGSYEKLFF
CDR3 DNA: TGTGCCACCAGCAGAGATGCCGGGAGTTATGAAAAACTGTTTTTT

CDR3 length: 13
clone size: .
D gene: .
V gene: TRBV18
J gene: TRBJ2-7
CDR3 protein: CASSSGANYEQYF
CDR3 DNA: TGTGCCAGCTCATCCGGGGCGAACTACGAGCAGTACTTC

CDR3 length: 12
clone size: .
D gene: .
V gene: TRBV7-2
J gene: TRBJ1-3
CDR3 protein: CASSYQGNTIYF
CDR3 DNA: TGTGCCAGCAGTTACCAGGGAAACACCATATATTTT

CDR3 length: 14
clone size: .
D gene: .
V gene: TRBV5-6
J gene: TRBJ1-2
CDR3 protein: CASSTRGSYKGYTF
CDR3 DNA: TGTGCCAGCAGCACCCGGGGAAGTTATAAAGGCTACACCTTC

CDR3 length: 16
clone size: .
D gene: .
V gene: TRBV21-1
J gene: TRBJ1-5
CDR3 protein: CASSATGTGRSQPQHF
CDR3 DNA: TGTGCCAGCAGCGCAACCGGGACAGGGAGGAGTCAGCCCCAGCATTTT

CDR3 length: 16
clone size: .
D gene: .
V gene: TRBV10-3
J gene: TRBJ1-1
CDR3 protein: CAISLRRRVEDTEAFF
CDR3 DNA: TGTGCCATCAGCCTGAGGAGAAGGGTGGAGGACACTGAAGCTTTCTTT

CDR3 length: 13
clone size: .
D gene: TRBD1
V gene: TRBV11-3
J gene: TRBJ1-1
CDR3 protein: CASSMGQGDEAFF
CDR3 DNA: TGTGCCAGCAGCATGGGGCAGGGGGATGAAGCTTTCTTT

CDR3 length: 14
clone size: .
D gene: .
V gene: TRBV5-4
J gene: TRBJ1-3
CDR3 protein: CASSLWKDGNTIYF
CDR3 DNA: TGTGCCAGCAGCTTGTGGAAGGATGGAAACACCATATATTTT

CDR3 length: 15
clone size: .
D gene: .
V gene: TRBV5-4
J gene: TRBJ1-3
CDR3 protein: CASSPTGGTGNTIYF
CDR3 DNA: TGTGCCAGCAGTCCCACCGGGGGGACTGGAAACACCATATATTTT

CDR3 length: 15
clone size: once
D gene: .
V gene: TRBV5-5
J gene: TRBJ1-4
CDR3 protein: CASSTQTVGGEKLFF
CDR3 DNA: TGTGCCAGCAGCACCCAGACAGTGGGAGGTGAAAAACTGTTTTTT

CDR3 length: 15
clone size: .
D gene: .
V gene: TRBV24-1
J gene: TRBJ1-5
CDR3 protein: CATSVAGVDNQPQHF
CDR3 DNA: TGTGCCACCAGTGTCGCGGGTGTGGACAATCAGCCCCAGCATTTT

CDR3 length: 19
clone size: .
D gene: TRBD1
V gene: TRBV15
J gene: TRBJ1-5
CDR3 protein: CATSPQGTGGSHSNQPQHF
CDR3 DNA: TGTGCCACCAGCCCCCAGGGGACAGGGGGCTCCCATAGCAATCAGCCCCAGCATTTT

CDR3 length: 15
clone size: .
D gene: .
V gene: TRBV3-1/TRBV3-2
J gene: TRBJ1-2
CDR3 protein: CASSHREVQRNGYTF
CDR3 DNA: TGTGCCAGCAGCCACCGGGAAGTCCAGAGGAATGGCTACACCTTC

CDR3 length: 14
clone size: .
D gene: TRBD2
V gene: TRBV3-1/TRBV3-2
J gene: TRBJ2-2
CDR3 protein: CASSPRLAGGELFF
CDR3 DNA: TGTGCCAGCAGCCCCCGACTAGCGGGGGGGGAGCTGTTTTTT

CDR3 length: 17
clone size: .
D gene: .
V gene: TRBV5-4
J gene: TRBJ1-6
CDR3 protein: CASSLGTESSYNSPLHF
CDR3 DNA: TGTGCCAGCAGCTTGGGAACAGAAAGCTCCTATAATTCACCCCTCCACTTT

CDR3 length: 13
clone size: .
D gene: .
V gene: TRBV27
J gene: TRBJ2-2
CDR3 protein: CASTLPRSGSCFF
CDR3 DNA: .

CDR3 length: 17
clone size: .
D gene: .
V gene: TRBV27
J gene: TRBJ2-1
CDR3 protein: CASSLNPETAIYNEQFF
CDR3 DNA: TGTGCCAGCAGTTTAAACCCGGAAACAGCTATTTACAATGAGCAGTTCTTC

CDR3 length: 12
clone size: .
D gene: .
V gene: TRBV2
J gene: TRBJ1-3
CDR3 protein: CASSDRGNTIYF
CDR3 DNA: TGTGCCAGCAGTGACAGAGGAAACACCATATATTTT

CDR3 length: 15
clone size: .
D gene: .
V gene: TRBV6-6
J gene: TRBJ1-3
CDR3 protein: CASSPRGGSGNTIYF
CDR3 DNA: TGTGCCAGCAGCCCCCGCGGGGGCTCTGGAAACACCATATATTTT

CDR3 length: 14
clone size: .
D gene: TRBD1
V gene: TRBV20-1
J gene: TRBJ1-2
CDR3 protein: CSASSDRGSYGYTF
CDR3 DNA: TGCAGTGCTAGTTCAGACAGGGGGTCCTATGGCTACACCTTC

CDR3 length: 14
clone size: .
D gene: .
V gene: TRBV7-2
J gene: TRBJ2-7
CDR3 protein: CASSLKTTSYEQYF
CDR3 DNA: TGTGCCAGCAGCTTGAAGACAACTTCCTACGAGCAGTACTTC